Listed below are T cell receptor beta chains from one sample, sequenced in a study of T-cell reconstitution after alpha-beta-depleted transplantation in children. TCRdb re-analysed the PCR reads in MiXCR, keeping a single row per CDR3 protein. The repertoire consists of about 870,000 distinct CDR3 sequences, with roughly 15% occurring once and the leading ten covering around 5.3%. Sequenced here: PBMCs, mostly from graft donor cells, sampled 360 days after TCRalphabeta/CD19-depleted stem cell transplant. The receptors here all came from a male patient younger than 18 who had a stem cell transplant for acute lymphoblastic leukemia, so the T cells may come from the graft donor. CDR3s include the opening cysteine and the closing phenylalanine or tryptophan. The D gene is left open where the match is weak. A clone size is listed for some rows: how often the clone was seen (once, few, many), or a class if it is expanded.

d_gene	j_gene	abundance	v_gene	CDR3aa	CDR3nt
NA	TRBJ2-5	NA	TRBV7-3	CASSPQGGYF	TGTGCCAGCAGCCCCCAGGGGGGATACTTC
NA	TRBJ2-3	few	TRBV18	CASSPDQNLPRF	TGTGCCAGCTCACCGGACCAGAACCTACCCCGCTTT
NA	TRBJ2-5	few	TRBV3-1	CASSRNEETQYF	TGTGCCAGCAGCCGTAACGAAGAGACCCAGTACTTC
NA	TRBJ1-1	NA	TRBV5-1	CASSSGPGGVNTEAFF	TGCGCCAGCAGCTCGGGTCCTGGGGGTGTGAACACTGAAGCTTTCTTT
NA	TRBJ1-6	few	TRBV4-1	CASSQGRMKRYNSPLHF	TGCGCCAGCAGCCAAGGGAGGATGAAGCGGTACAATTCACCCCTCCACTTT
NA	TRBJ2-3	few	TRBV5-1	CASSSGHLRGRSRGINTDTQYF	TGCGCCAGCAGCTCTGGCCATCTTCGCGGCAGGTCCCGGGGAATCAACACAGATACGCAGTATTTT
NA	TRBJ1-1	few	TRBV7-6	CASSLGGAREAFF	TGTGCCAGCAGCCTAGGGGGGGCGAGGGAAGCTTTCTTT
NA	TRBJ2-7	many	TRBV5-1	CASSLGSVPYEQYF	TGCGCCAGCAGCTTGGGTAGCGTTCCCTACGAGCAGTACTTC
TRBD2	TRBJ2-1	NA	TRBV7-2	CASRPAGGPYNEQFF	TGTGCCAGCAGGCCCGCGGGAGGTCCCTACAATGAGCAGTTCTTC
TRBD1	TRBJ1-5	NA	TRBV20-1	CCAPGAGGAGVDQPQHF	TGCTGCGCTCCCGGCGCAGGGGGCGCCGGGGTCGATCAGCCCCAGCATTTT
NA	TRBJ2-5	many	TRBV5-1	CASSLVETQYF	TGTGCCAGCAGCTTAGTGGAGACCCAGTACTTC
NA	TRBJ1-6	few	TRBV5-1	CASSRGGDSYNSPLHF	TGCGCCAGCAGCCGGGGAGGGGACTCCTATAATTCACCCCTCCACTTT
TRBD2	TRBJ2-4	NA	TRBV4-1	CASSQTPGLLAKNIQYF	TGCGCCAGCAGCCAGACTCCGGGACTACTAGCCAAAAACATTCAGTACTTC
TRBD2	TRBJ2-1	many	TRBV5-1	CASSKRLADFNNEQFF	TGCGCCAGCAGCAAAAGACTAGCGGACTTCAACAATGAGCAGTTCTTC
NA	TRBJ2-7	NA	TRBV29-1	CSVDKGEQYF	TGCAGCGTTGATAAAGGCGAGCAGTACTTC
NA	TRBJ1-5	few	TRBV25-1	CASSGGVNQPQHF	TGTGCCAGCAGTGGGGGGGTCAATCAGCCCCAGCATTTT
TRBD2	TRBJ2-1	many	TRBV12-3/TRBV12-4	CASSLRGVGGSGRTFNEQFF	TGTGCCAGCAGTTTAAGAGGGGTGGGAGGTAGCGGGAGGACCTTCAATGAGCAGTTCTTC
TRBD1	TRBJ1-6	many	TRBV9	CASSAQVGTGYNSPLHF	TGTGCCAGCAGCGCCCAAGTAGGGACAGGGTATAATTCACCCCTCCACTTT
NA	TRBJ1-5	many	TRBV7-8	CASRSTANQPQHF	TGTGCCAGCAGGAGTACGGCGAATCAGCCCCAGCATTTT
NA	TRBJ2-7	many	TRBV5-1	CASSLIYAYEQYF	TGCGCCAGCAGCTTGATTTATGCATACGAGCAGTACTTC